This record concerns one T cell receptor beta chain sequence. Original analysis: Counts of nucleated cells, estimated from reference gene primer amplification, were obtained. Using immunoSEQ multiplex PCR, the repertoire was profiled, and TCRdb retains in-frame clones only, with some absent. The V and J calls and clone size were taken over from that table, and D and trimming were inferred from the DNA. This table has roughly 56,000 clones, roughly 80% appearing once. This entry belongs to a study of blood T cell repertoires in COVID-19. Across the study: Researchers got acute and convalescent COVID-19 samples from the United States, Italy and Spain.

The CDR3 is made up of 12 amino acids. CDR1 and CDR2 (germline): DFQATT, SNEGSKA (reference sequence). V was pared by 3 bases and J by 0 bases, with 5 bases between. Sequencing was carried out using peripheral blood. This TCR derives from a man in his sixties or seventies with acute or convalescent COVID-19. The chain couples TRBV20-1 to TRBJ1-1, with unresolved D. The CDR3 loop is CSASYMNTEAFF. CDR3 nucleotides: TGCAGTGCTAGTTACATGAACACTGAAGCTTTCTTT.